Listed below are T cell receptor beta chains from one sample, sequenced in a study of cytomegalovirus exposure and HLA in healthy donors. The assay was immunoSEQ multiplex PCR, and TCRdb's table has in-frame clones only and misses some. Found here are tens of thousands of clones, roughly 73% of them singletons; the top ten hold 20% to 25%. Sequenced: PBMCs. All receptors come from a woman aged 40 to 49 in good health and CMV-seropositive. Each CDR3 is given with its conserved first and last residue. Each record gives: V gene, CDR3 length, J gene, clone size, D gene, CDR3 DNA, CDR3 protein. D genes are given only for firm matches. Clone sizes are given selectively: once, few, many, or a class where the clone is expanded.

>TRBV7-2|16|TRBJ2-3|few|TRBD2
TGTGCCAGCAGGCGGGGCGGGGGGGCGGGCACAGATACGCAGTATTTT
CASRRGGGAGTDTQYF
>TRBV2|15|TRBJ2-2|once|-
TGTGCCACCCAGAGGGTACAGAGGTACACCGGGGAGCTGTTTTTT
CATQRVQRYTGELFF
>TRBV27|15|TRBJ1-1|-|-
TGTGCCAGCAGCCGACGGACGGGAGGAGGCACTGAAGCTTTCTTT
CASSRRTGGGTEAFF
>TRBV30|16|TRBJ1-6|few|TRBD1
TGTGCCTGGAGTGTAACGGGACAGGGGGCTCGATCACCCCTCCACTTT
CAWSVTGQGARSPLHF
>TRBV19|17|TRBJ2-4|-|TRBD1
TGTGCCAGTAGTAGCCCAATGGGACAGGGGGCCAAAAACATTCAGTACTTC
CASSSPMGQGAKNIQYF
>TRBV6-1|13|TRBJ1-1|-|-
TGTGCCAGCAGTAGAAGGCGGGGCACTGAAGCTTTCTTT
CASSRRRGTEAFF
>TRBV4-3|16|TRBJ2-6|-|-
TGCGCCAGCAGCCAAGAACCAGGGTCCGGGGCCAACGTCCTGACTTTC
CASSQEPGSGANVLTF
>TRBV7-6|14|TRBJ1-5|-|TRBD1
TGTGCCAGCAGCTCGGGACAGGGGTTTCAGCCCCAGCATTTT
CASSSGQGFQPQHF
>TRBV6-1|12|TRBJ1-5|-|-
TGTGCCACCGCCGACGGGTATCAGCCCCAGCATTTT
CATADGYQPQHF
>TRBV7-9|14|TRBJ2-7|-|-
TGTGCCAGCAGCTCGGGACTTCTCTCCTACGAGCAGTACTTC
CASSSGLLSYEQYF
>TRBV7-2|15|TRBJ1-2|few|TRBD1
TGTGCCAGCAGCTTAGCTTGGGACAGGGGTTATGGCTACACCTTC
CASSLAWDRGYGYTF
>TRBV11-2|16|TRBJ1-1|-|TRBD1
TGTGCCAGCAGCACCGGGACAGGGTGGTTTGGGACTGAAGCTTTCTTT
CASSTGTGWFGTEAFF
>TRBV5-4|16|TRBJ2-3|-|TRBD2
TGTGCCAGCAGCTCGGGACTACAACCCCGCACAGATACGCAGTATTTT
CASSSGLQPRTDTQYF
>TRBV6-1|14|TRBJ1-6|-|-
TGTGCCAGCCATCGTGAGGGGGGGACTTCACCCCTCCACTTT
CASHREGGTSPLHF
>TRBV4-3|16|TRBJ1-6|-|TRBD1
TGCGCCAGCAGCCAAGCTTTGACAGGGGGTAATTCACCCCTCCACTTT
CASSQALTGGNSPLHF
>TRBV7-2|15|TRBJ1-1|-|-
TGTGCCAGCAGCTTAGCCGGGACTCAGAACACTGAAGCTTTCTTT
CASSLAGTQNTEAFF
>TRBV6-1|13|TRBJ2-1|-|-
TGTGCCAGCAGTGGTCACTCGTACAATGAGCAGTTCTTC
CASSGHSYNEQFF
>TRBV7-2|13|TRBJ1-1|once|TRBD1
TGTGCCAGCAGCTCCCGACAGGGGGTTGGAGCTTTCTTT
CASSSRQGVGAFF
>TRBV29-1|12|TRBJ2-1|-|-
TGCAGCGTTTCGGACAGCCGAGGTGAGCAGTTCTTC
CSVSDSRGEQFF
>TRBV7-8|18|TRBJ2-4|-|TRBD1
TGTGCCAGCAGCTTCAGGGGGCGTGAAGACCGTGTCAAAAACATTCAGTACTTC
CASSFRGREDRVKNIQYF
>TRBV7-6|19|TRBJ2-7|-|TRBD2
TGTGCCAGCAGCTCAGGGAGCGGGGGGGCCTTTCTCAGCTCCTACGAGCAGTACTTC
CASSSGSGGAFLSSYEQYF
>TRBV15|15|TRBJ1-1|-|-
TGTGCCACCAGCAGAGGGTCACAGGAGAACACTGAAGCTTTCTTT
CATSRGSQENTEAFF
>TRBV11-3|16|TRBJ2-7|-|TRBD2
TGTGCCAGCAGCCCGGGTAGCCTAGCGGGGAGCTACGAGCAGTACTTC
CASSPGSLAGSYEQYF
>TRBV27|14|TRBJ1-5|-|-
TGTGCCAGCAGCTACCTCCGGACAAATCAGCCCCAGCATTTT
CASSYLRTNQPQHF
>TRBV19|14|TRBJ1-1|few|-
TGTGCCAGTAGTTCGGGGAATTACAACACTGAAGCTTTCTTT
CASSSGNYNTEAFF
>TRBV5-5|13|TRBJ1-5|-|-
TGTGCCAGCAGCTTGCAGGGATATCAGCCCCAGCATTTT
CASSLQGYQPQHF
>TRBV4-1|15|TRBJ1-5|-|TRBD1
TGCGCCAGCAGCCAAGCAGACAGGGTAGGTCAGCCCCAGCATTTT
CASSQADRVGQPQHF
>TRBV5-4|14|TRBJ2-7|-|TRBD1
TGTGCCAGCAGCTCCTCCCGACAGGGTAGGGAGCAGTACTTC
CASSSSRQGREQYF
>TRBV7-2|12|TRBJ2-7|-|-
TGTGCCAGCACATATCCCGGGTACGAGCAGTACTTC
CASTYPGYEQYF
>TRBV2|12|TRBJ2-7|-|-
TGTGCCAGCAGGGGCGAGACCTACGAGCAGTACTTC
CASRGETYEQYF
>TRBV7-2|15|TRBJ2-3|few|-
TGTGCCAGCAGCTTAGGGGGGGACCCTCGGGATACGCAGTATTTT
CASSLGGDPRDTQYF
>TRBV7-8|14|TRBJ1-2|few|-
TGTGCCAGCAGCTTCGGGACACCCCGCAATGGCTACACCTTC
CASSFGTPRNGYTF
>TRBV7-2|14|TRBJ1-2|few|-
TGTGCCAGCAGCCCTCGTGAGGGATACTATGGCTACACCTTC
CASSPREGYYGYTF
>TRBV29-1|15|TRBJ1-2|few|-
TGCAGCGTTGTGAGGACTACTGATGTTAACTATGGCTACACCTTC
CSVVRTTDVNYGYTF
>TRBV2|16|TRBJ2-3|few|-
TGTGCCAGCAGTGTCGGGCACCCATTCGGGGGAGGGGGATACACTTTT
CASSVGHPFGGGGYTF
>TRBV4-3|17|TRBJ2-1|many|TRBD2
TGCGCCAGCAGCCAGACCATTGGGCTAGCGGGGGCCAATGAGCAGTTCTTC
CASSQTIGLAGANEQFF
>TRBV7-2|14|TRBJ2-2|few|-
TGTGCCAGCAGCTTTTCAGAATTTTCCGGGGAGCTGTTTTTT
CASSFSEFSGELFF
>TRBV11-2|13|TRBJ2-7|-|-
TGTACCAGCAGCTTGGACACCAACTACGAGCAGTACTTC
CTSSLDTNYEQYF
>TRBV6-5|15|TRBJ2-6|few|-
TGTGCCAGCAGTGCGGACAGCTCTGGGGCCAACGTCCTGACTTTC
CASSADSSGANVLTF
>TRBV4-1|15|TRBJ2-1|-|-
TGCGCCAGCAGCCAAGATATTGTTGTCGCCGGTGAGCAGTTCTTC
CASSQDIVVAGEQFF
>TRBV19|14|TRBJ1-2|-|-
TGTGCCAGTATAGGGCAGGGCCGTTTCTATGGCTACACCTTC
CASIGQGRFYGYTF
>TRBV9|14|TRBJ1-2|-|TRBD1
TGTGCCAGCAGCCTCGGGGGACAGAGGACTGGCTACACCTTC
CASSLGGQRTGYTF
>TRBV6-5|16|TRBJ1-2|-|-
TGTGCCAGCAGTTACTTTTTCGCAGGGGCTAACTATGGCTACACCTTC
CASSYFFAGANYGYTF
>TRBV11-2|14|TRBJ1-4|-|TRBD1
TGTGCCAGCAGCTTCTCAGGGGGCATTGAAAAACTGTTTTTT
CASSFSGGIEKLFF
>TRBV6-6|14|TRBJ2-2|-|-
TGTGCCAGCAGCCTCGAAATGGGCCCCGGGGAGCTGTTTTTT
CASSLEMGPGELFF
>TRBV7-9|14|TRBJ2-2|-|-
TGTGCCAGCAGCTTAGGAGGGAAGGTCGGGGAGCTGTTTTTT
CASSLGGKVGELFF
>TRBV6-1|14|TRBJ1-1|-|TRBD1
TGTGCCAGCAGTTATGGAGACAGGGTGGGTGAAGCTTTCTTT
CASSYGDRVGEAFF
>TRBV5-1|14|TRBJ2-7|few|-
TGCGCCAGCAGCCCCCCCGGGACTTCCTCCGAGCAGTACTTC
CASSPPGTSSEQYF